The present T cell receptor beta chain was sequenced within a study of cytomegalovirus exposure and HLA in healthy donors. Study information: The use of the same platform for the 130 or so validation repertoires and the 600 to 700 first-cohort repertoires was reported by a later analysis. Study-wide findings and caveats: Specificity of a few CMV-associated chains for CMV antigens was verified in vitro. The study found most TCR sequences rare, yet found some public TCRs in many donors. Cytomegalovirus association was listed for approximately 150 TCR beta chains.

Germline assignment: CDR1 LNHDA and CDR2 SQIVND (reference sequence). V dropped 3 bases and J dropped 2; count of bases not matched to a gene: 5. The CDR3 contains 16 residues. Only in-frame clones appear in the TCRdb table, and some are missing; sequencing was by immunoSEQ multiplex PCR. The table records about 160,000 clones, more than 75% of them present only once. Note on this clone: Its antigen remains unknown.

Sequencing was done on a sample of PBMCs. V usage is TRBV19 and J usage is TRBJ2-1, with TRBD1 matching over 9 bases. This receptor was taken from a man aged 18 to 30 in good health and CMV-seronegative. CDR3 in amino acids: CASSMAGTGTYNEQFF. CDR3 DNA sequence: TGTGCCAGTAGTATGGCCGGGACAGGGACCTACAATGAGCAGTTCTTC.